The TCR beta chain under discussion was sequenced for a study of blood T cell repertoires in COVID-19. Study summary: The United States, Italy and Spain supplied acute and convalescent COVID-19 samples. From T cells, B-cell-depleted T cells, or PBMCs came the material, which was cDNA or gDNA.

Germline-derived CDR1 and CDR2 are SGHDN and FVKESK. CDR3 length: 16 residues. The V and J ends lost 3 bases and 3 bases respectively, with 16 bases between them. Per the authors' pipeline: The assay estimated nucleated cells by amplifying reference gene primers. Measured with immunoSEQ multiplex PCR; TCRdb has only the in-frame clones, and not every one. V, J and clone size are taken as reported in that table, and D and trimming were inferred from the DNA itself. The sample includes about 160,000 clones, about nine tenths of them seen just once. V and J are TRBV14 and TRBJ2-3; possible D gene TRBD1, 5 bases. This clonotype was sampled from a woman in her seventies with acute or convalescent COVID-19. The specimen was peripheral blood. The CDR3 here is CASSQGSRTSTDTQYF. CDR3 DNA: TGTGCCAGCAGCCAGGGTTCTCGGACATCGACAGATACGCAGTATTTT.